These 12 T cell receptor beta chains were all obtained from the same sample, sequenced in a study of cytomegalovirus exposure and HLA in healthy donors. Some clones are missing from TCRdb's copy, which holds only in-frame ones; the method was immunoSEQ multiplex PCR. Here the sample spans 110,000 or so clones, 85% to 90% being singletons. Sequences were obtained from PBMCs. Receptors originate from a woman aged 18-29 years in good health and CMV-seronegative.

CDR3 in amino acids: CATLAGASGANVLTF. For the CDR3, the DNA is TGTGCCACGCTAGCGGGAGCCTCTGGGGCCAACGTCCTGACTTTC. The chain uses TRBV2 and TRBJ2-6; 10 bases map to TRBD2. Germline lookup yields CDR1 SNHLY and CDR2 FYNNEI. The CDR3 totals 15 residues. V shed 10 bases, J shed 0 bases, and the junction held 3 bases outside the gene matches. Variable domain in full (rest from reference TRBV2 and TRBJ2-6): EPEVTQTPSHQVTQMGQEVILRCVPISNHLYFYWYRQILGQKVEFLVSFYNNEISEKSEIFDDQFSVERPDGSNFTLKIRSTKLEDSAMYFCATLAGASGANVLTFGAGSRLTVL.

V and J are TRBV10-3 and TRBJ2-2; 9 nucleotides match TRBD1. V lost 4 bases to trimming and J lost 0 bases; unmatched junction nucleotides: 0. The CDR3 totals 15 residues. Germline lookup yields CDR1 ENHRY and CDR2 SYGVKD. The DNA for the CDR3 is TGTGCCATCAGTGGGGACAGGGCGAACACCGGGGAGCTGTTTTTT. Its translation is CAISGDRANTGELFF.

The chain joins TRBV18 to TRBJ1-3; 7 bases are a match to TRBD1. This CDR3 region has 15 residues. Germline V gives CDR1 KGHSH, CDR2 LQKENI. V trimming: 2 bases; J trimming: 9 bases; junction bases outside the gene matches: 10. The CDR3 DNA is TGTGCCAGCTCACCAGGACAGGCCTCTGTGGGCACCATATATTTT. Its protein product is CASSPGQASVGTIYF.

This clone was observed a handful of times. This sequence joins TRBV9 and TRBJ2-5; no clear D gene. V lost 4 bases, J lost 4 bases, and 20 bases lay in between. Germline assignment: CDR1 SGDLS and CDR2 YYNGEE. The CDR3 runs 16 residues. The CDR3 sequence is CASSRPTNPGGETQYF. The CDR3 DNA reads TGTGCCAGCAGCCGCCCGACCAACCCCGGCGGAGAGACCCAGTACTTC.

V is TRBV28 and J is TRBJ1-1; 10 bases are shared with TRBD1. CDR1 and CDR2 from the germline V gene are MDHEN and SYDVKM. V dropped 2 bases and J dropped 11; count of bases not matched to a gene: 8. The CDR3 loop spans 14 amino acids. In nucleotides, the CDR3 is TGTGCCAGCAGTTTAGAGGTTCGGACAGGGGGTGCTTTCTTT. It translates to CASSLEVRTGGAFF.

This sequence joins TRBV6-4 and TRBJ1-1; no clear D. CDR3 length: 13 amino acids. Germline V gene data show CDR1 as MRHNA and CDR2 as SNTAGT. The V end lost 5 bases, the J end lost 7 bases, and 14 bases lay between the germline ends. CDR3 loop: CASSLSTTDEAFF. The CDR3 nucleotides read TGTGCCAGCAGTCTATCCACTACCGATGAAGCTTTCTTT.

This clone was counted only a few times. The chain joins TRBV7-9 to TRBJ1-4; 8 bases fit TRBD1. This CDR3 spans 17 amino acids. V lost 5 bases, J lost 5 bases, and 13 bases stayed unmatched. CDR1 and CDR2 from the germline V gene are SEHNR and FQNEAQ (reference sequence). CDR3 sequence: CASSVGQGRGGNEKLFF. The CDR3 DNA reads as TGTGCCAGCAGCGTTGGACAGGGACGTGGTGGAAATGAAAAACTGTTTTTT.

Here the CDR3 reads CASTSGGEGEQFF. The CDR3 coding sequence is TGTGCCAGCACTAGCGGGGGGGAAGGTGAGCAGTTCTTC. The J gene is TRBJ2-1, the V gene TRBV9; 12 bases are a match to TRBD2. The CDR3 length is 13 residues. V lost 6 bases to trimming and J lost 9 bases; unmatched junction nucleotides: 4. The germline gives CDR1 SGDLS, CDR2 YYNGEE.

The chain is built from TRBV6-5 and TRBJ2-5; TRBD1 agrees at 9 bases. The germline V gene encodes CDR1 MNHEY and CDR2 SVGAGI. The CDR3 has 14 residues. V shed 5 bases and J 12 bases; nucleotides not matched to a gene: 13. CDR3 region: CASSPQGADSPEYF. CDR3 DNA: TGTGCCAGCAGTCCACAGGGGGCCGACTCCCCAGAGTACTTC.

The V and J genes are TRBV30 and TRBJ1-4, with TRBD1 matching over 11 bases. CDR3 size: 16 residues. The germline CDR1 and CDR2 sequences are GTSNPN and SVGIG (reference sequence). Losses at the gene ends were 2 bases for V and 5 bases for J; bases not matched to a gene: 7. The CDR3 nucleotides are TGTGCCTGGAGTATGGGACAGGGGGGTGGGAATGAAAAACTGTTTTTT. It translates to CAWSMGQGGGNEKLFF.

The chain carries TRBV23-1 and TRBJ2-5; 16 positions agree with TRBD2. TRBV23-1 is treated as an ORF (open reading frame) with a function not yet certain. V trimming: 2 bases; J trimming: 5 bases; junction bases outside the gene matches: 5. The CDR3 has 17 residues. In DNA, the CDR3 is TGCGCCAGCAGTCAAGGGACTAGCGGGGGGGAAGAGGAGACCCAGTACTTC. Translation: CASSQGTSGGEEETQYF.

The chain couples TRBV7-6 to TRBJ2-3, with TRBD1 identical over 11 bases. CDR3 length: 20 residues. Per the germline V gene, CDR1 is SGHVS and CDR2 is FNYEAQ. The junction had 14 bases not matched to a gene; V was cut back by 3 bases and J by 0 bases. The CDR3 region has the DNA TGTGCCAGCAGCTTGTCTTCCGGGACAGGGGGGCTATCTAGCACAGATACGCAGTATTTT. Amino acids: CASSLSSGTGGLSSTDTQYF.